The clone carrying this T cell receptor beta chain was detected a few times. Its antigen remains unknown. The record originates from a study of response to subunit inactivated influenza vaccine. Study findings and constraints: Researchers suggested that each seasonal influenza vaccination recruits few new T cells.

One entry per CDR3 protein, called by TCRdb with MiXCR from the RT-PCR reads. The table lists about 520,000 distinct CDR3 sequences, roughly 9.7% of them singletons. Germline assignment: CDR1 SGDLS and CDR2 YYNGEE. The germline V and J ends were trimmed by 4 bases and 4 bases, with 17 bases remaining between them. This CDR3 contains 16 residues. The clonotype comes from a man in his fifties who received an inactivated influenza vaccine. The chain carries TRBV9 and TRBJ2-2, with D possibly matching TRBD1 (6 bases). The source material was PBMCs from blood, sampled about 40 days after vaccination. CDR3: CASSSQGRPSTGELFF. In DNA form, the CDR3 reads TGTGCCAGCAGCTCACAGGGAAGGCCGAGCACCGGGGAGCTGTTTTTT.